The 7 T cell receptor beta chains below all came from one sample that was sequenced in a study of blood T cell repertoires in COVID-19. TCRdb keeps only in-frame clones here, not all; method: immunoSEQ multiplex PCR. The sample carries about 120,000 clones, 90% recorded once. Sequenced input: peripheral blood. Every receptor here comes from a human donor with active COVID-19. The donor label of this sample is uncertain.

V and J are TRBV29-1 and TRBJ1-5; a weak D match, TRBD1 (6 bases). V was clipped by 6 bases and J by 3 bases, with 15 bases between them. Germline CDR1 is SQVTM and CDR2 is ANQGSEA. The CDR3 contains 14 residues. Written as DNA, the CDR3 is TGCAGCGTCGTGGACAGCATCGCCAATCAGCCCCAGCATTTT. It encodes CSVVDSIANQPQHF.

The CDR3 spells CASSLYSGVEKLFF. The CDR3 DNA is TGTGCCAGCAGCTTATATTCAGGTGTTGAAAAACTGTTTTTT. V and J are TRBV13 and TRBJ1-4; the D is unclear. CDR3 length equals 14 residues. Germline V CDR1 and CDR2: PRHDT, FYEKMQ (reference sequence). Trimming pared 2 bases from V and 7 bases from J, leaving 11 bases between.

The chain uses TRBV6-6 and TRBJ2-7, with TRBD2 matching 10 bases. CDR1 is MNHNY, CDR2 SVGAGI, per germline (reference sequence). V lost 6 bases and J lost 0; bases outside the gene matches: 5. The length of the CDR3 is 15 residues. The CDR3 DNA sequence: TGTGCCAGCAGGGGTAGCGGGGGGATCTCCTACGAGCAGTACTTC. Amino acids: CASRGSGGISYEQYF.

The chain uses TRBV6-1 and TRBJ2-5; TRBD2 might be the D (6 bases). Germline CDR1 MNHNS, CDR2 SASEGT. The CDR3 sequence is 14 residues long. The V end was cut by 0 bases, the J end by 7 bases, with 12 bases between. This CDR3 reads CASSEAQGGVTQYF. DNA for the CDR3: TGTGCCAGCAGTGAAGCTCAGGGAGGTGTGACCCAGTACTTC.

This sequence joins TRBV7-9 and TRBJ2-1; 15 nucleotides agree with TRBD2. With 7 bases clipped from V and 7 bases from J, the junction kept 8 bases outside the gene matches. Germline lookup yields CDR1 SEHNR and CDR2 FQNEAQ (reference sequence). The CDR3 contains 16 residues. For the CDR3, the DNA is TGTGCCAGCACCAAAAGGGGACTAGCGGGGGGAAATGAGCAGTTCTTC. Translation gives CASTKRGLAGGNEQFF.

The chain uses TRBV2 and TRBJ2-7; D uncertain. Germline V lookup: CDR1 SNHLY, CDR2 FYNNEI. Trimming pared 4 bases from V and 7 bases from J, leaving 14 bases between. This CDR3 contains 13 residues. CDR3 bases: TGTGCCAGCAGTGTGCTGTCCTTCCGGGAGCAGTACTTC. Translation: CASSVLSFREQYF. The complete variable domain, with remaining parts taken from reference TRBV2 and TRBJ2-7, reads EPEVTQTPSHQVTQMGQEVILRCVPISNHLYFYWYRQILGQKVEFLVSFYNNEISEKSEIFDDQFSVERPDGSNFTLKIRSTKLEDSAMYFCASSVLSFREQYFGPGTRLTVT.

The V gene is TRBV19, the J gene TRBJ1-1, with TRBD1 matching 9 bases. V gave up 5 bases and J gave up 11 bases; unmatched junction bases: 12. The germline gives CDR1 LNHDA, CDR2 SQIVND (reference sequence). This CDR3 comprises 14 residues. CDR3 bases: TGTGCCAGTAGTCACAGGGGGCTGAGTATCGACGCTTTCTTT. This codes for CASSHRGLSIDAFF.